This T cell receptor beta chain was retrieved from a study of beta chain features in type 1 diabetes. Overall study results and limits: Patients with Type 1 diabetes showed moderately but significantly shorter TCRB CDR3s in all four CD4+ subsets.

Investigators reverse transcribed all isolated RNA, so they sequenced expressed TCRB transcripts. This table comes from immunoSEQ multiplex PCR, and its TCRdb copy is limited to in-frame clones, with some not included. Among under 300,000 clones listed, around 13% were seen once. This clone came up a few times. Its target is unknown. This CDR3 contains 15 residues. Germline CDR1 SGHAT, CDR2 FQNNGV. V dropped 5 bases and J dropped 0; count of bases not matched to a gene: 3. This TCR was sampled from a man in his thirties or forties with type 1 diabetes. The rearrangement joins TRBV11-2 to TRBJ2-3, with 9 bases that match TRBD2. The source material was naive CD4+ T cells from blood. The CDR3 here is CASSPSGGSTDTQYF. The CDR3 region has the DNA TGTGCCAGCAGCCCAAGCGGGGGGAGCACAGATACGCAGTATTTT.